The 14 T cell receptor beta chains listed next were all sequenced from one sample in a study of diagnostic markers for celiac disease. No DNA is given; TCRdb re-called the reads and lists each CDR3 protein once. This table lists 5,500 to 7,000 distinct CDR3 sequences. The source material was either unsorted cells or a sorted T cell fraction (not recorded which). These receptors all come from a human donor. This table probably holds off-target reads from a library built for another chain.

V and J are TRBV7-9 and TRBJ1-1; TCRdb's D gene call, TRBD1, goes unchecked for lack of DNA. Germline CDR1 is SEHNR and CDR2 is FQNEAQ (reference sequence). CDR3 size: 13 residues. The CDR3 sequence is CASGMTGSPEAFF. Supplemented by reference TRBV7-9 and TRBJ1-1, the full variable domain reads DTGVSQNPRHKITKRGQNVTFRCDPISEHNRLYWYRQTLGQGPEFLTYFQNEAQLEKSRLLSDRFSAERPKGSFSTLEIQRTEQGDSAMYLCASGMTGSPEAFFGQGTRLTVV.

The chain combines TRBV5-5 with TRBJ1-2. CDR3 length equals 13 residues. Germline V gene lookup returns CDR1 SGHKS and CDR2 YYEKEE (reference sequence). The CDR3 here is CASSFGPLYGYTF. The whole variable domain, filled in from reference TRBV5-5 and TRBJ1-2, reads DAGVTQSPTHLIKTRGQQVTLRCSPISGHKSVSWYQQVLGQGPQFIFQYYEKEERGRGNFPDRFSARQFPNYSSELNVNALLLGDSALYLCASSFGPLYGYTFGSGTRLTVV.

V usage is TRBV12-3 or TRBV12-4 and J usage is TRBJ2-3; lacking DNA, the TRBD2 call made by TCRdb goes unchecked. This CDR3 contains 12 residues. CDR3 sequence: CASSVGLGTQYF.

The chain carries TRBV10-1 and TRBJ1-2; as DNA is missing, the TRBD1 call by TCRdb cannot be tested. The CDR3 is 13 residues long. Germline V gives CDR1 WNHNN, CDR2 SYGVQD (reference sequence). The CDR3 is CASAQDRLYGYTF.

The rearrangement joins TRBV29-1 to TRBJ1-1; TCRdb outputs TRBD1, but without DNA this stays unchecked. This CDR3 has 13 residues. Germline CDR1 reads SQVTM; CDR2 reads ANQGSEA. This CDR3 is CSAERGPGTEAFF.

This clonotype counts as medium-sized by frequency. CDR3 loop: CASSSGNGYTF. J is TRBJ1-2 and V is TRBV12-3 or TRBV12-4. CDR3 length: 11 amino acids.

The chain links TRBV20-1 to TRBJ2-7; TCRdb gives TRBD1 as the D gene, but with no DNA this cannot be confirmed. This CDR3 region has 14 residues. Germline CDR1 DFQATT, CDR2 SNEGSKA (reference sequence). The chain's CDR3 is CSAREGARVYEQYF.

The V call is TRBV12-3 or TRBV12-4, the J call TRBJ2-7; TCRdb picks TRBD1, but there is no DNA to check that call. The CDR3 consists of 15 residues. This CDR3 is CASSPGQGGLYEQYF.

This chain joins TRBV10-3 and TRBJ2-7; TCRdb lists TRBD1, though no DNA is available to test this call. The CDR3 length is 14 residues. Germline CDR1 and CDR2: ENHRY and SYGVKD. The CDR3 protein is CAISNSPSSYEQYF.

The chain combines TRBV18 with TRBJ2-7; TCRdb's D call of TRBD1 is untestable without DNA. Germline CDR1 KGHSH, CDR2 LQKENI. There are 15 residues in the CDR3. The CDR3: CASSPSQGAPLEQYF.

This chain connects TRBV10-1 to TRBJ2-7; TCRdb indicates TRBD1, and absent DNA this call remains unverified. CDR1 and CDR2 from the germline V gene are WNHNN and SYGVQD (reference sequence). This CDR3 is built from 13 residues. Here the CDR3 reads CASSESGQLKQYF.

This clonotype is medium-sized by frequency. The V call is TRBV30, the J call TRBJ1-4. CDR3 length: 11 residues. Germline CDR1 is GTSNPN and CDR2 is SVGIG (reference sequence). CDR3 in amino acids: CAWSLGRRLFF.

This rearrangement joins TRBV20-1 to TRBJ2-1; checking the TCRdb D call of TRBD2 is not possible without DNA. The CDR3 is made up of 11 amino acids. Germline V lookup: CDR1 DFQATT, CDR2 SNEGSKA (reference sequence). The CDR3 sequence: CMWAHYNEQFF.

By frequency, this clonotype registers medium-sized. The CDR3 reads CAGGSTGELFF. The chain couples TRBV7-9 to TRBJ2-2; TCRdb's D call, TRBD1, is unchecked because there is no DNA. This CDR3 region has 11 residues. Germline CDR1 is SEHNR and CDR2 is FQNEAQ (reference sequence). Complete variable domain (other parts from reference TRBV7-9 and TRBJ2-2): DTGVSQNPRHKITKRGQNVTFRCDPISEHNRLYWYRQTLGQGPEFLTYFQNEAQLEKSRLLSDRFSAERPKGSFSTLEIQRTEQGDSAMYLCAGGSTGELFFGEGSRLTVL.